In this sample, the clone carrying this T cell receptor beta chain turned up many times. Its cognate antigen is unknown. This specimen comes from a study of neurological immune-mediated disorders. Unsorted libraries were derived from 2 million PBMCs stored at -80 C. General study points: The study found the most TCR clonal expansion in HTLV-1-associated myelopathy and the least in multiple sclerosis, below healthy controls. There was no clinical or MRI feature that showed an association with the multiple sclerosis repertoire cluster.

Unmatched junction bases numbered 16, after V lost 4 bases and J lost 3 bases. The CDR3 is 19 amino acids. The germline V gene has CDR1 SGHRS and CDR2 YFSETQ. The cDNA was produced through 5'RACE with 10-nucleotide random UMIs. TCRdb passed the 5' RACE reads through MiXCR, listing each CDR3 protein once. The sample holds some 70,000 distinct CDR3 sequences, roughly 3.2% seen once. The sample comprised PBMCs. V usage is TRBV5-1 and J usage is TRBJ2-6; 7 nucleotides line up with TRBD1. This receptor was obtained from a man in his forties with multiple sclerosis. Here the CDR3 DNA reads TGCGCCAGCAGCGTAGAGCTCCGGGACAGAGGCTATGGGGCCAACGTCCTGACTTTC. This gives the protein CASSVELRDRGYGANVLTF.